Detailed here is one T cell receptor beta chain. Its cognate antigen is unknown. Assay used: immunoSEQ multiplex PCR; TCRdb lists only in-frame clones, some missing. This sample has more than 120,000 clones, with 86% found just once. There are 16 residues in the CDR3. The V gene's germline CDR1 is MNHNY and CDR2 SVGAGI (reference sequence). The trim removed 6 bases at V and 7 bases at J, leaving 12 bases unmatched. This sample is part of a study of Ad26.COV2.S vaccination and SARS-CoV-2 variants. Study results and caveats: Analyses that measured TCR breadth and depth may have underestimated total T cell responses. Vaccine recipients surpassed placebo recipients in spike-specific TCR breadth.

Sequencing was performed on peripheral blood, taken after recovery from COVID-19. V gene TRBV6-6 combines with J gene TRBJ1-4; the match to TRBD1 covers 9 bases. The sequence was collected from a human donor who had recovered from COVID-19. The CDR3 coding sequence is TGTGCCAGCAGCGTCCGGGACAGGGAAACGAGTGAAAAACTGTTTTTT. Translation: CASSVRDRETSEKLFF.